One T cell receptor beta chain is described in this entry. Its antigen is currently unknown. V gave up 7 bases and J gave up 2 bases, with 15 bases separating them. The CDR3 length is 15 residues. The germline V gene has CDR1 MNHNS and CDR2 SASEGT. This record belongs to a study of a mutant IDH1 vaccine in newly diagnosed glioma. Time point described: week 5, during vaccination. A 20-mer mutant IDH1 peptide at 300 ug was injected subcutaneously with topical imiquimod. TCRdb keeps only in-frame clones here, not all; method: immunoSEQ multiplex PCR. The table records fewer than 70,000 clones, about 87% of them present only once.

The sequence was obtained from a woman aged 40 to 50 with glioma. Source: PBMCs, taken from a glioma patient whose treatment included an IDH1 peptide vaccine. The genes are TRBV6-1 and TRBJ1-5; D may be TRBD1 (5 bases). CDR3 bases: TGTGCCAGCACCGGGACGGCCTTTGGCAATCAGCCCCAGCATTTT. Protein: CASTGTAFGNQPQHF.